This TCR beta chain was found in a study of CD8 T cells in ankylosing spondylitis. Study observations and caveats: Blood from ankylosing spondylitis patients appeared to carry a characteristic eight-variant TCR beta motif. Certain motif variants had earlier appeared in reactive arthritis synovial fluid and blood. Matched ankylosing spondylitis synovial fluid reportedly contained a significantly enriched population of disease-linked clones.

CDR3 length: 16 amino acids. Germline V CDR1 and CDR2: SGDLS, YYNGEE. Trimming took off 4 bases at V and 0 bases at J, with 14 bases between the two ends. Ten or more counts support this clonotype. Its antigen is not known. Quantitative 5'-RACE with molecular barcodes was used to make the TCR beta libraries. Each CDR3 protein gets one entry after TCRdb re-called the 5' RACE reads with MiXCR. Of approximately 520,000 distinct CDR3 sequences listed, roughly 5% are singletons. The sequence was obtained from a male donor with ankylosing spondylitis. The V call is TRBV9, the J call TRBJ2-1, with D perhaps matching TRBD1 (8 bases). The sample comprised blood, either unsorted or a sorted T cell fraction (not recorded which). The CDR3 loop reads CASSKTGGVSYNEQFF. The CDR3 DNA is TGTGCCAGCAGCAAAACAGGGGGGGTCTCCTACAATGAGCAGTTCTTC. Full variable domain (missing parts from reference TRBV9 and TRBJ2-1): DSGVTQTPKHLITATGQRVTLRCSPRSGDLSVYWYQQSLDQGLQFLIQYYNGEERAKGNILERFSAQQFPDLHSELNLSSLELGDSALYFCASSKTGGVSYNEQFFGPGTRLTVL.